These 20 T cell receptor beta chains were sequenced from one sample in a study of blood T cell repertoires in COVID-19. Generated by immunoSEQ multiplex PCR, the TCRdb table keeps only in-frame clones and is missing some. The sample has about 88,000 clones, 91% seen once. The sequenced material came from peripheral blood. The receptors were gathered from a human donor with active COVID-19. The donor label of this sample is uncertain.

In DNA form, the CDR3 reads TGTGCCACCAGTGATTGGGGACTGGCCGCTGAGCAGTTCTTC. Its translation is CATSDWGLAAEQFF. V usage is TRBV24-1 and J usage is TRBJ2-1; D might be TRBD2 (6 bases). The V end was cut by 2 bases, the J end by 9 bases, with 13 bases between. CDR3 size: 14 residues. Germline V lookup: CDR1 KGHDR, CDR2 SFDVKD.

V is TRBV6-1 and J is TRBJ2-7; D is undetermined. Trimming took 3 bases from V and 0 from J, leaving 3 bases between them. The CDR3 spans 12 residues. Germline V gene sequence: CDR1 MNHNS, CDR2 SASEGT. In DNA form, the CDR3 reads TGTGCCAGCAGTGATTACTCCTACGAGCAGTACTTC. This codes for CASSDYSYEQYF.

This chain uses TRBV21-1 with TRBJ1-3. TRBV21-1 represents a pseudogene. CDR3 length: 17 amino acids. The DNA of the CDR3 is TGTGCCAGCAGCAAACAGCTCGCAGGAGGGACTGGAAACACCATATATTTT. Its translation is CASSKQLAGGTGNTIYF.

This chain links TRBV11-3 with TRBJ2-7, with 8 nucleotides matching TRBD2. The CDR3 consists of 15 residues. Germline assignment: CDR1 SGHNT and CDR2 YENEEA. The trim removed 1 base at V and 0 bases at J, leaving 2 bases unmatched. In DNA form, the CDR3 reads TGTGCCAGCAGCTTAGGGGCGGGAGGCTCCTACGAGCAGTACTTC. Its translation: CASSLGAGGSYEQYF.

The gene calls are TRBV28 and TRBJ1-6, with a tentative D call TRBD1 (5 bases). CDR3 size: 14 residues. CDR1 is MDHEN, CDR2 SYDVKM, per germline. Trimming cost V 3 bases and J 6 bases, with 9 bases left between them. CDR3 nucleotide sequence: TGTGCCAGCAGTTTCCAGGGAGGTAATTCACCCCTCCACTTT. Translated: CASSFQGGNSPLHF. The full variable domain, its missing parts supplied by reference TRBV28 and TRBJ1-6, is DVKVTQSSRYLVKRTGEKVFLECVQDMDHENMFWYRQDPGLGLRLIYFSYDVKMKEKGDIPEGYSVSREKKERFSLILESASTNQTSMYLCASSFQGGNSPLHFGNGTRLTVT.

This chain joins TRBV3-1 (or the pseudogene TRBV3-2) and TRBJ1-3; unclear D gene. The CDR3 loop spans 18 amino acids. Deletions cut 1 base from V and 3 bases from J, with 19 bases between. The germline gives CDR1 LGHDT, CDR2 YNNKEL (reference sequence). The CDR3 is CASSQGRRTRGGGNTIYF. The DNA of the CDR3 is TGTGCCAGCAGCCAAGGAAGGCGGACTCGAGGCGGTGGAAACACCATATATTTT.

The CDR3 region is CASSLVDRVSSPLHF. Here the CDR3 DNA reads TGTGCCAGCAGCTTGGTGGACAGGGTAAGCTCACCCCTCCACTTT. The chain carries TRBV5-6 and TRBJ1-6; 8 nucleotides align to TRBD1. There are 15 residues in the CDR3. After removal of 0 bases from V and 10 bases from J, the junction contained 6 bases not matched to a gene. The germline CDR1 and CDR2 sequences are SGHDT and YYEEEE.

J is TRBJ2-7 and V is TRBV5-1, with D possibly matching TRBD1 (5 bases). This CDR3 is 14 amino acids long. Germline V gene lookup returns CDR1 SGHRS and CDR2 YFSETQ. The ends were cut back, 1 base at V and 6 bases at J, with 14 bases in the middle. CDR3 DNA sequence: TGCGCCAGCAGCTTGACTACAGGTCTCGGCGAGCAGTACTTC. Its translation: CASSLTTGLGEQYF.

The rearrangement uses TRBV3-1 (or the pseudogene TRBV3-2) and TRBJ1-4, with D unresolved. The V gene's germline CDR1 is LGHDT and CDR2 YNNKEL (reference sequence). The CDR3 totals 16 residues. The ends were cut back, 0 bases at V and 0 bases at J, with 8 bases in the middle. CDR3: CASSQDGLSTNEKLFF. The CDR3 DNA is TGTGCCAGCAGCCAAGATGGGCTGTCAACTAATGAAAAACTGTTTTTT.

V and J are TRBV5-1 and TRBJ2-3; D uncertain. The germline gives CDR1 SGHRS, CDR2 YFSETQ. V dropped 7 bases and J dropped 0 bases, with 15 bases sitting between them. This CDR3 has 15 amino acids. The CDR3 DNA reads as TGCGCCAGCGCAGACTTCTCTACTAGCACAGATACGCAGTATTTT. Translated, it gives CASADFSTSTDTQYF.

V and J are TRBV11-1 and TRBJ2-5; 10 bases match TRBD1. With V trimmed by 5 bases and J by 3 bases, 6 bases remained unmatched. The CDR3 runs to 15 residues. Germline CDR1 is SGHAT and CDR2 is FQDESV (reference sequence). DNA of the CDR3: TGTGCCAGCAGCAATCCGGGACAGGGGAAAGAGACCCAGTACTTC. Its translation is CASSNPGQGKETQYF.

The chain carries TRBV18 and TRBJ2-7; D unclear. Germline loops: CDR1 KGHSH, CDR2 LQKENI. V was pared by 6 bases and J by 2 bases, with 8 bases between. The CDR3 covers 12 residues. The CDR3 DNA sequence: TGTGCCAGCTCGCAGGAACCCTACGAGCAGTACTTC. Translation gives CASSQEPYEQYF.

The chain recombines TRBV12-5 with TRBJ1-1, with D possibly matching TRBD1 (5 bases). V lost 6 bases and J 3 bases, leaving 14 bases between the germline ends. The CDR3 consists of 14 residues. Looked up from germline, CDR1 is LGHNT and CDR2 is FRNRAP. This CDR3 is CASGNGQGHTEAFF. As DNA, the CDR3 is TGTGCTAGTGGCAACGGGCAGGGCCACACTGAAGCTTTCTTT.

The CDR3 DNA reads TGTGCCAGCAGCCGCATATCTAGCGGTAACACCGGGGAGCTGTTTTTT. This encodes CASSRISSGNTGELFF. The rearrangement uses TRBV21-1 and TRBJ2-2; the table's D call TRBD2 went unverified against the DNA. TRBV21-1 is a documented pseudogene. CDR3 length: 16 amino acids.

The chain carries TRBV5-1 and TRBJ2-7; the match to TRBD1 covers 7 bases. The CDR3 is 14 amino acids. CDR1 and CDR2 from the germline V gene are SGHRS and YFSETQ. Trimming removed 3 bases from V and 3 bases from J; junction bases left unmatched: 6. CDR3 DNA: TGCGCCAGCAGCTCTTCCGGGACAGTCTACGAGCAGTACTTC. It translates to CASSSSGTVYEQYF.

This chain joins TRBV7-3 and TRBJ1-5; 7 bases fit TRBD1. The germline V gene has CDR1 SGHTA and CDR2 FQGTGA. Trimming removed 5 bases from V and 5 bases from J; junction bases left unmatched: 9. The CDR3 loop spans 15 amino acids. The CDR3, as DNA: TGTGCCAGCAGCCCGACAGGGAGGAAGGATCAGCCCCAGCATTTT. Encoded protein: CASSPTGRKDQPQHF.

The chain recombines TRBV19 with TRBJ1-2, with D unclear. Trimming removed 0 bases from V and 4 bases from J, with 12 bases in between. The length of the CDR3 is 15 residues. Germline CDR1 reads LNHDA; CDR2 reads SQIVND (reference sequence). CDR3 amino acids: CASSIDPSNVYGYTF. In DNA form, the CDR3 reads TGTGCCAGTAGTATAGACCCGAGCAACGTCTATGGCTACACCTTC.

The genes are TRBV27 and TRBJ2-1; D is unresolved. Deletions cut 3 bases from V and 4 bases from J, with 10 bases between. Germline CDR1 is MNHEY and CDR2 is SMNVEV (reference sequence). The CDR3 length is 14 residues. This chain's CDR3 is CASSFRGTYNEQFF. In DNA, the CDR3 is TGTGCCAGCAGTTTTCGTGGTACTTACAATGAGCAGTTCTTC.

The chain joins TRBV29-1 to TRBJ2-3; D possibly corresponds to TRBD2 (6 bases). CDR1 and CDR2 (germline): SQVTM, ANQGSEA. The CDR3 loop spans 15 amino acids. V lost 2 bases and J 6 bases, leaving 18 bases between the germline ends. CDR3 sequence: CSVERVGTPSDTQYF. The DNA of the CDR3 is TGCAGCGTTGAACGGGTAGGGACTCCTAGTGATACGCAGTATTTT.

The genes are TRBV6-5 and TRBJ2-1, with D perhaps matching TRBD1 (6 bases). V dropped 4 bases and J dropped 8 bases, with 21 bases sitting between them. This CDR3 has 16 residues. Looked up from germline, CDR1 is MNHEY and CDR2 is SVGAGI. The CDR3 DNA is TGTGCCAGCAGTTCAGGGGTACGTGATCCCATGCATGAGCAGTTCTTC. Amino acid sequence: CASSSGVRDPMHEQFF.